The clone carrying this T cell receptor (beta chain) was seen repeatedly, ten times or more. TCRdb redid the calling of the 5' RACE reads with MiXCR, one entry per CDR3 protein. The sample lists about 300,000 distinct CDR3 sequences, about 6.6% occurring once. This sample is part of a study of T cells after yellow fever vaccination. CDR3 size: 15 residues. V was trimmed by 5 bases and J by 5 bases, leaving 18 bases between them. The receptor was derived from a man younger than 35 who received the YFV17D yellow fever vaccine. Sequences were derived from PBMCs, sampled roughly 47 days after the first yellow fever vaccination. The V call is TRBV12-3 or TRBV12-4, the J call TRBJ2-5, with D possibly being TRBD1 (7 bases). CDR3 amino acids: CASSHRGSGDETQYF. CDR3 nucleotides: TGTGCCAGCAGTCACAGGGGCTCGGGAGATGAGACCCAGTACTTC.